A selection of T cell receptor beta chains follows, all from one sample in a study of neurological immune-mediated disorders. Each CDR3 protein is one row after TCRdb ran MiXCR on the 5' RACE reads. The profile shows under 20,000 distinct CDR3 sequences, 2.6% of them singletons. Sequenced: PBMCs. The receptors originated from a woman between 18 and 30 years old with multiple sclerosis. Both conserved end residues are part of each CDR3. The order of the fields is CDR3 length, V gene, J gene, D gene, clone size, CDR3 protein, CDR3 DNA. A D gene is named only where the DNA matches it firmly. Some rows mark clone size as missing; the rest say once, few, many or name a class of expanded clone.

>13|TRBV20-1|TRBJ2-1|NA|many
CSATDSIYNEQFF
TGCAGTGCGACCGACAGCATATACAATGAGCAGTTCTTC
>14|TRBV6-6|TRBJ1-2|TRBD1|many
CASTPTGGNYGYTF
TGTGCCAGCACCCCGACAGGGGGCAACTATGGCTACACCTTC
>13|TRBV20-1|TRBJ1-2|NA|medium-sized
CSAKTLQGTGYTF
TGCAGTGCTAAGACTTTACAGGGAACTGGCTACACCTTC
>18|TRBV9|TRBJ2-3|NA|many
CASSAREHKPASTDTQYF
TGTGCCAGCAGTGCCCGGGAGCACAAACCAGCTAGCACAGATACGCAGTATTTT
>18|TRBV7-9|TRBJ1-2|NA|many
CASSLQDRFTGGAYGYTF
TGTGCCAGCAGCTTACAGGACCGGTTTACGGGAGGTGCCTATGGCTACACCTTC
>16|TRBV12-3/TRBV12-4|TRBJ1-5|TRBD1|many
CASSLGTGGLNQPQNF
TGTGCCAGCAGTTTAGGTACAGGGGGCCTTAATCAGCCCCAGAATTTT
>14|TRBV20-1|TRBJ2-3|TRBD1|many
CSAPRQGSTDTQYF
TGCAGTGCTCCTCGACAGGGGAGCACAGATACGCAGTATTTT
>12|TRBV5-1|TRBJ2-5|NA|many
CASSSEGQTQYF
TGCGCCAGCAGCTCGGAGGGACAGACCCAGTACTTC
>13|TRBV12-3/TRBV12-4|TRBJ2-1|NA|many
CASSFNAHNEQFF
TGTGCCAGCAGTTTCAATGCCCACAATGAGCAGTTCTTC
>12|TRBV12-3/TRBV12-4|TRBJ2-3|NA|many
CASRRDHSAQYF
TGTGCCAGCAGACGGGACCACTCTGCGCAGTATTTT
>12|TRBV29-1|TRBJ2-7|NA|many
CSVVNKGREQYF
TGCAGCGTTGTAAATAAAGGCAGAGAGCAGTACTTC
>14|TRBV12-3/TRBV12-4|TRBJ1-2|TRBD1|many
CASSRGTVFYGYTF
TGTGCCAGCAGTCGCGGGACAGTATTCTATGGCTACACCTTC
>18|TRBV5-1|TRBJ2-3|TRBD2|many
CASGTTSGITTSPDTQYF
TGCGCCAGCGGTACTACTAGCGGCATCACGACGAGCCCAGATACGCAGTATTTT
>12|TRBV29-1|TRBJ2-3|TRBD2|many
CSERGSTDTQYF
TGCAGCGAGCGGGGGAGCACAGATACGCAGTATTTT
>16|TRBV5-1|TRBJ2-1|TRBD2|NA
CASSLSLAGVKTEQFF
TGCGCCAGCAGCTTGTCACTAGCGGGGGTAAAGACTGAGCAGTTCTTC
>16|TRBV20-1|TRBJ2-7|TRBD1|many
CSASKRQGALFYEQYF
TGCAGTGCTAGTAAAAGACAGGGGGCGCTATTCTACGAGCAGTACTTC
>12|TRBV29-1|TRBJ1-1|NA|many
CSVVPGSTEAFF
TGCAGCGTTGTGCCGGGTTCCACTGAAGCTTTCTTT
>15|TRBV10-3|TRBJ1-6|NA|many
CAISEAGSGGSPLHF
TGTGCCATCAGTGAAGCCGGGTCGGGTGGTTCACCCCTCCACTTT
>15|TRBV2|TRBJ2-2|TRBD1|many
CASSGGTGVTGELFF
TGTGCCAGCAGTGGAGGGACAGGGGTCACCGGGGAGCTGTTTTTT
>12|TRBV29-1|TRBJ2-5|TRBD2|many
CSVGGGQETQYF
TGCAGCGTCGGCGGGGGTCAAGAGACCCAGTACTTC
>13|TRBV20-1|TRBJ2-7|NA|many
CSARDRDWGEQYF
TGCAGTGCTAGAGACCGCGATTGGGGCGAGCAGTACTTC
>14|TRBV2|TRBJ2-5|TRBD2|NA
CASRRLAGDETQYF
TGTGCCAGCAGGAGACTAGCGGGAGACGAGACCCAGTACTTC